The clone carrying this T cell receptor (beta chain) was detected once. As yet, its antigen is unknown. This record belongs to a study of T cell responses to AZD1222 COVID-19 vaccine. Assay: immunoSEQ multiplex PCR; the TCRdb copy retains only in-frame clones and omits some. The sample lists 150,000 to 200,000 clones; roughly 92% were seen once. Study-level points and caveats: Only 5 or 6 people who got AZD1222 tested seropositive at baseline. In a largely white British group with more females than males, clonal diversity was possibly underestimated.

The receptor comes from an adult who received the AZD1222 COVID-19 vaccine. Sequenced here: peripheral blood, sampled 28 days after the second AZD1222 dose.

CDR3 sequence (DNA): TGTGCCAGTGCCCTCGGGGCAGGCGGGGAGGAGCAGTACTTC. Translating gives CASALGAGGEEQYF. This rearrangement joins TRBV19 to TRBJ2-7; tentatively, D is TRBD2 (6 bases). V lost 8 bases, J lost 7 bases, and 21 bases lay in between. Germline assignment: CDR1 LNHDA and CDR2 SQIVND (reference sequence). CDR3 length: 14 amino acids.